The clone carrying this T cell receptor beta chain was seen ten or more times. Its specificity is unknown. This sample is drawn from a study of metastatic and nonmetastatic thyroid tumors. For the study at large: It was across blood and tumor or nodule tissue from malignant and benign thyroid patients that repertoires were compared.

Among the patients, none had received any treatment before thyroid surgery. TCRdb re-clonotyped the PCR reads via MiXCR. This table holds tens of thousands of clones, around 14% found once. CDR1 SGDLS and CDR2 YYNGEE come from the germline V gene. The V end lost 5 bases, the J end lost 3 bases, and 18 bases lay between the germline ends. The CDR3 is made up of 15 amino acids. Study-wide findings and caveats: Within blood and tumor, benign nodules reportedly had significantly lower TCR beta diversity than malignant thyroid tumors did.

This chain joins TRBV9 and TRBJ2-7, with D unclear. The specimen sequenced was blood. The sequence was collected from a male donor with papillary thyroid cancer or a benign thyroid nodule (not recorded which). Some clones in this sample may be carry-over from other donors' samples. The CDR3 sequence is CASRTRNRHLYEQYV. CDR3 sequence (DNA): TGTGCCAGCAGGACCCGAAATCGTCATCTCTACGAGCAGTACGTC.